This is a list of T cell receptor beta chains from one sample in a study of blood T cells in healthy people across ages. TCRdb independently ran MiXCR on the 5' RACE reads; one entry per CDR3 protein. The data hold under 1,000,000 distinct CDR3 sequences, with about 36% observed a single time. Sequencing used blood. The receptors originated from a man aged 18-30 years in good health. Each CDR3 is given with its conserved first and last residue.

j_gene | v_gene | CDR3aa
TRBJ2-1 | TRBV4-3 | CASSQESSGDYNEQFF
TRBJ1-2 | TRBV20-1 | CSATLGEGYTF
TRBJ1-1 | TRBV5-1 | CASSGTQGNTEAFF
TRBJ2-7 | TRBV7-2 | CASSLAYRSYEQYF
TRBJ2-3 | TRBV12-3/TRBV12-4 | CASREGPLPDTQYF
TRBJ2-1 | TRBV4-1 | CASSQAETVYNEQFF
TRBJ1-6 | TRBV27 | CASRGQGFNSPLHF
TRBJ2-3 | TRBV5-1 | CASSLESSGPGDTQYF
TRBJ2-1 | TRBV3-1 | CASSQTPGQGNEQFF
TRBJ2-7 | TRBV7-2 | CASSTQQGLPYRYF
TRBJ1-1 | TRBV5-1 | CASSSQGHSNTEAFF
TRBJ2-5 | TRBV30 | CAWSISGKGAQYF
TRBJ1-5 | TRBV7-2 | CASSPGGTSGQPQHF
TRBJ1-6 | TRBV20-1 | CSARPDSYIVNSPLHF
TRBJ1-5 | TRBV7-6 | CASSSPGGLDQPQHF
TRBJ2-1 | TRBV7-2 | CASSSSHNEQFF
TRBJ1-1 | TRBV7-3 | CASGHGTEAFF
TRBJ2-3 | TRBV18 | CASSPGLAGALSTDTQYF
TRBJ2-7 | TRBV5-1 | CASSLEGVAETYEQYF
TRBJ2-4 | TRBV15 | CATSRDRLEGRGNIQYF
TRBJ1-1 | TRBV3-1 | CATQQGSVNTEAFF
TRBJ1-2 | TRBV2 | CASSDDQFYGYTF
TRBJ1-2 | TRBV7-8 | CASSSDRGINYGYTF
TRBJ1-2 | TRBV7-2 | CASSLARAGYTF
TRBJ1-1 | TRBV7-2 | CASSSLDIPEAFF
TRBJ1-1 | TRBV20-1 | CSPPKGFDTEAFF
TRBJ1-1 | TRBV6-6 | CASSYSTRLNTEAFF
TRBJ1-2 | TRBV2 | CASSEEAVRYGYTF